These 11 T cell receptor beta chains originate from one sample sequenced in a study of immune evolution from preneoplasia to lung adenocarcinoma. Sequencing was performed with immunoSEQ multiplex PCR; in TCRdb, only in-frame clones are kept and a portion is missing. The table shows about 6,100 clones, with roughly 80% occurring only once. The sequencing input was FFPE minimally invasive lung adenocarcinoma tissue. Receptors originate from a person aged 50 to 70 with lung adenocarcinoma.

The V call is TRBV6-1, the J call TRBJ2-7; D assignment may be TRBD1 or TRBD2 (5 bases each). V was cut by 2 bases and J by 3 bases, with 14 bases left in between. In germline, CDR1 is MNHNS, CDR2 SASEGT. The CDR3 runs to 15 residues. The CDR3 nucleotides are TGTGCCAGCAGTGAATTTGGGGGTGACTACTACGAGCAGTACTTC. Amino acid sequence: CASSEFGGDYYEQYF.

This clone was detected only a few times. The rearrangement joins TRBV7-9 to TRBJ2-5, with 13 bases lining up with TRBD2. This CDR3 is 17 amino acids long. Germline CDR1 SEHNR, CDR2 FQNEAQ (reference sequence). After removal of 2 bases from V and 5 bases from J, the junction contained 8 bases not matched to a gene. The CDR3 loop reads CASSLTSGGADWETQYF. The DNA of the CDR3 is TGTGCCAGCAGCTTAACTAGCGGGGGGGCCGACTGGGAGACCCAGTACTTC.

The V call is TRBV7-9, the J call TRBJ1-6; 9 positions agree with TRBD1. Germline V gene lookup returns CDR1 SEHNR and CDR2 FQNEAQ (reference sequence). The length of the CDR3 is 15 residues. With 6 bases clipped from V and 9 bases from J, the junction kept 9 bases outside the gene matches. CDR3 sequence: CASSPLGQGLSPLHF. DNA of the CDR3: TGTGCCAGCAGTCCACTTGGACAGGGGCTTTCACCCCTCCACTTT.

In this sample, this clone turned up once. The V and J genes are TRBV4-1 and TRBJ1-5; D uncertain. Trimming removed 2 bases from V and 0 bases from J, with 8 bases in between. The CDR3 is 15 residues long. Per germline, CDR1 MGHRA and CDR2 YSYEKL. Here the CDR3 reads CASSQFVSSNQPQHF. The CDR3 DNA reads TGCGCCAGCAGCCAATTTGTGTCTAGCAATCAGCCCCAGCATTTT.

V gene TRBV5-1 combines with J gene TRBJ2-2; D uncertain. The V end lost 4 bases, the J end lost 5 bases, and 24 bases lay between the germline ends. Germline V gene sequence: CDR1 SGHRS, CDR2 YFSETQ. CDR3 length: 18 amino acids. As DNA, the CDR3 is TGCGCCAGCAGCCCTTCGAGGATGGGCAGCCTGGTTACCGGGGAGCTGTTTTTT. Encoded protein: CASSPSRMGSLVTGELFF.

The chain uses TRBV2 and TRBJ1-6, with D possibly being TRBD1 (5 bases). The CDR3 has 14 amino acids. In germline, CDR1 is SNHLY, CDR2 FYNNEI. The V gene lost 4 bases and the J gene lost 6 bases, with 10 bases spanning the gap. The CDR3 DNA reads TGTGCCAGCAGTGCGGAGACAGCTAATTCACCCCTCCACTTT. The encoded protein is CASSAETANSPLHF.

The V gene is TRBV7-7, the J gene TRBJ2-2; possibly TRBD1 for D (5 bases). This CDR3 contains 13 residues. Germline V gives CDR1 SSHAT, CDR2 FNYEAQ (reference sequence). Trimming took 5 bases from V and 3 from J, leaving 7 bases between them. CDR3 protein: CASSQTDTGELFF. Written as DNA, the CDR3 is TGTGCCAGCAGCCAGACAGACACCGGGGAGCTGTTTTTT. Full variable domain (missing parts from reference TRBV7-7 and TRBJ2-2): GAGVSQSPRYKVTKRGQDVTLRCDPISSHATLYWYQQALGQGPEFLTYFNYEAQPDKSGLPSDRFSAERPEGSISTLTIQRTEQRDSAMYRCASSQTDTGELFFGEGSRLTVL.

The V call is TRBV5-4, the J call TRBJ2-5, with D unclear. V was trimmed by 0 bases and J by 0 bases, leaving 3 bases between them. The germline gives CDR1 SGHNT, CDR2 YYREEE (reference sequence). The CDR3 is made up of 13 amino acids. CDR3 nucleotides: TGTGCCAGCAGCTTGGAGTACCAAGAGACCCAGTACTTC. Translated: CASSLEYQETQYF.

This clone was observed a single time. The genes are TRBV11-2 and TRBJ2-5; 8 bases map to TRBD2. There are 16 residues in the CDR3. Germline loops: CDR1 SGHAT, CDR2 FQNNGV. With V trimmed by 1 base and J by 7 bases, 11 bases remained unmatched. CDR3 nucleotide sequence: TGTGCCAGCAGCTTAGCGGGGGGGACAAGTACCCTGACCCAGTACTTC. Amino acids: CASSLAGGTSTLTQYF.

V gene TRBV6-1 combines with J gene TRBJ1-1; D gene uncertain. V shed 2 bases and J shed 0 bases, with 10 bases lying between them. The germline CDR1 and CDR2 sequences are MNHNS and SASEGT. The CDR3 spans 15 residues. The CDR3 sequence: CASSEFGRMNTEAFF. CDR3 nucleotides: TGTGCCAGCAGTGAATTCGGGCGGATGAACACTGAAGCTTTCTTT.

V gene TRBV5-1 combines with J gene TRBJ1-1; 7 nucleotides align to TRBD1. The CDR3 is 15 amino acids. Germline-derived CDR1 and CDR2 are SGHRS and YFSETQ. V dropped 0 bases and J dropped 4; count of bases not matched to a gene: 6. CDR3 sequence reads: CASSLDDDRATEAFF. In DNA form, the CDR3 reads TGCGCCAGCAGCTTGGATGATGACAGGGCCACTGAAGCTTTCTTT.